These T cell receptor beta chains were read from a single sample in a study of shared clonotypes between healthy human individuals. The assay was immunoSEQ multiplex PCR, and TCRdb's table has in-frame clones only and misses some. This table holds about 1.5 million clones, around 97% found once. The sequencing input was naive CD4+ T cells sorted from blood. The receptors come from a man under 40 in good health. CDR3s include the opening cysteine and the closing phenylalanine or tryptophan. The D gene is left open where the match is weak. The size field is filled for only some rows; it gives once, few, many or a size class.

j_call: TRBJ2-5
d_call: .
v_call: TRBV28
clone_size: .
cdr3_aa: CASSLRALRKTQYF
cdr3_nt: TGTGCCAGCAGTTTAAGAGCCCTTCGGAAGACCCAGTACTTC

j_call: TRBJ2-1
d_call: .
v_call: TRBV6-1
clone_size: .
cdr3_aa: CASSYVGSWQFF
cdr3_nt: TGTGCCAGCAGCTATGTGGGCAGCTGGCAGTTCTTC

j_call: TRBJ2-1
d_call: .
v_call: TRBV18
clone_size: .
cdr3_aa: CASSLTMPGPTSNEQFF
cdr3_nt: TGTGCCAGCTCATTAACTATGCCGGGACCCACTAGCAATGAGCAGTTCTTC

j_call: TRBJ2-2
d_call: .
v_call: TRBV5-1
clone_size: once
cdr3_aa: CASSLVVGTGELFF
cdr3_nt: TGCGCCAGCAGCTTGGTCGTCGGCACCGGGGAGCTGTTTTTT

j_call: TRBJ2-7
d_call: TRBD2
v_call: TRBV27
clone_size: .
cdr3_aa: CASSFIAGGPGGEQYF
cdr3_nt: TGTGCCAGCAGTTTTATAGCGGGAGGGCCTGGGGGAGAGCAGTACTTC

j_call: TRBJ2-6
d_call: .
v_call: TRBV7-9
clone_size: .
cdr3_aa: CASSNLPSSGANVLTF
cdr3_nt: TGTGCCAGCAGCAACCTACCGAGCTCTGGGGCCAACGTCCTGACTTTC

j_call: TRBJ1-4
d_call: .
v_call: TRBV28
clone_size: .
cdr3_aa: CASSLSGDTTNEKLFF
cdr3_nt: TGTGCCAGCAGTTTATCGGGGGATACAACTAATGAAAAACTGTTTTTT

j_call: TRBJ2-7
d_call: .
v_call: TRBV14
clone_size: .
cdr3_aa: CASSPARRDEQYF
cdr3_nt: TGTGCCAGCAGCCCCGCCCGTCGGGACGAGCAGTACTTC

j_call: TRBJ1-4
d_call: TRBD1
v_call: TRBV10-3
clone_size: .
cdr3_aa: CAISERRTGGSEKLFF
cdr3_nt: TGTGCCATCAGTGAAAGGCGGACAGGGGGGAGTGAAAAACTGTTTTTT

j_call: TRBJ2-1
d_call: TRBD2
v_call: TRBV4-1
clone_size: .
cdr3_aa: CASGGTSGKGEQFF
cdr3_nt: TGCGCCAGCGGAGGGACTAGCGGGAAGGGAGAGCAGTTCTTC

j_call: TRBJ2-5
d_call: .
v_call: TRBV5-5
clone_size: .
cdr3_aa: CASSPNTVTGETQYF
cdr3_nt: TGTGCCAGCAGCCCGAATACGGTTACAGGGGAGACCCAGTACTTC

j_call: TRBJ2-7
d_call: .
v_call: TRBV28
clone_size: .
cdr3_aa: CASTSWGSSITLYEQYF
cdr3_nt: TGTGCCAGCACCTCTTGGGGTAGCTCAATAACGCTCTACGAGCAGTACTTC

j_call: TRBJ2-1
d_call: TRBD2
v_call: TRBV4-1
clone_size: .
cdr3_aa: CASSPREQSGRPYNEQFF
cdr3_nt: TGCGCCAGCAGCCCGCGGGAACAGAGCGGGAGGCCCTACAATGAGCAGTTCTTC

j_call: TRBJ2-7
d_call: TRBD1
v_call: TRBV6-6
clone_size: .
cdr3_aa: CASRDRDRASYEQYF
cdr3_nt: TGTGCCAGCAGGGACCGGGACAGGGCCTCCTACGAGCAGTACTTC

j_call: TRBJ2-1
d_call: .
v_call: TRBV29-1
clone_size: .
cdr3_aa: CSVKGLDNEQFF
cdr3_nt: TGCAGCGTAAAAGGGCTAGACAATGAGCAGTTCTTC

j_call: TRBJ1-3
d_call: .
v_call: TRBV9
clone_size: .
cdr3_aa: CASSVGPGSTGNTIYF
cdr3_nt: TGTGCCAGCAGCGTAGGCCCAGGTTCAACTGGAAACACCATATATTTT

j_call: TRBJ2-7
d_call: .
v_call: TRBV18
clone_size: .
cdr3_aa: CASSPVGGYYEQYF
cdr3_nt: TGTGCCAGCTCACCAGTTGGCGGTTACTACGAGCAGTACTTC

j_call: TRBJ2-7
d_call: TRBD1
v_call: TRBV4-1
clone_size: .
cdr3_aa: CASSQYLNRGYEQYF
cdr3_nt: TGCGCCAGCAGCCAATATCTCAACAGGGGCTACGAGCAGTACTTC

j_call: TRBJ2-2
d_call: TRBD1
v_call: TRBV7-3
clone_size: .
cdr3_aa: CASSLKGGGTGELFF
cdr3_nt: TGTGCCAGCAGCTTAAAAGGGGGCGGCACCGGGGAGCTGTTTTTT

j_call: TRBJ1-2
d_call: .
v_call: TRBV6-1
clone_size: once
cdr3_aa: CAAKYGSIANYGYTF
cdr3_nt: TGTGCCGCCAAATATGGAAGTATAGCTAACTATGGCTACACCTTC

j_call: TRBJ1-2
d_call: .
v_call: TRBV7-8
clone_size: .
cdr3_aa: CASSLEGRGGALGYTF
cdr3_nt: TGTGCCAGCAGCTTAGAGGGGCGCGGGGGCGCACTGGGCTACACCTTC

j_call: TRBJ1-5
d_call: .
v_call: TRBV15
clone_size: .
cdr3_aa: CATSRDEQPQHF
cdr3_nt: TGTGCCACCAGCAGAGATGAGCAGCCCCAGCATTTT

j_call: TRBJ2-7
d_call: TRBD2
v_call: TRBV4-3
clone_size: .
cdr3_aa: CASSLRTSGYEQYF
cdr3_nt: TGCGCCAGCAGCCTGCGGACTAGCGGCTACGAGCAGTACTTC

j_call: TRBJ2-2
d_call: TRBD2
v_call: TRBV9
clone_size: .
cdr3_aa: CASSVAPGGSGTGELFF
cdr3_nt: TGTGCCAGCAGCGTAGCACCAGGCGGGAGCGGAACCGGGGAGCTGTTTTTT

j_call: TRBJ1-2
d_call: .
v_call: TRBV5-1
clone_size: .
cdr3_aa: CASTVGPNYGYTF
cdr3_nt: TGCGCCAGCACCGTTGGACCTAACTATGGCTACACCTTC

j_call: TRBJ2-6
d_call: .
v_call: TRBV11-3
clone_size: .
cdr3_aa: CASSSGSGANVLTF
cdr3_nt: TGTGCCAGCAGCTCAGGGTCTGGGGCCAACGTCCTGACTTTC

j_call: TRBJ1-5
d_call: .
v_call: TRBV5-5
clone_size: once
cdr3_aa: CASGNSNQPQHF
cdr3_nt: TGTGCCAGCGGGAATAGCAATCAGCCCCAGCATTTT

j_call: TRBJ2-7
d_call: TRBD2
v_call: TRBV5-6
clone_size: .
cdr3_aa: CASSRRLAGEQYF
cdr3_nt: TGTGCCAGCAGCCGACGACTAGCGGGCGAGCAGTACTTC

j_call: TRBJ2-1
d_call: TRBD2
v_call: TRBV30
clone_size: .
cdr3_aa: CACSARGVYNEQFF
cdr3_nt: TGTGCCTGCAGTGCCCGGGGGGTATACAATGAGCAGTTCTTC

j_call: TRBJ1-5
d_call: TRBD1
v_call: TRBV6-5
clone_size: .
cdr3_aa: CASSPGDRSNQPQHF
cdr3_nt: TGTGCCAGCAGTCCCGGGGACAGGAGCAATCAGCCCCAGCATTTT

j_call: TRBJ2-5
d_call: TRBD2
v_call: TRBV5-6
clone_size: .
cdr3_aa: CASSRTSGSWETQYF
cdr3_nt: TGTGCCAGCAGCCGGACTAGCGGGAGTTGGGAGACCCAGTACTTC

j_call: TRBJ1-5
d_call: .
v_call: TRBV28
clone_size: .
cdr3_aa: CASSLGSRSNQPQHF
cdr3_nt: TGTGCCAGCAGTTTAGGCTCCCGGAGCAATCAGCCCCAGCATTTT